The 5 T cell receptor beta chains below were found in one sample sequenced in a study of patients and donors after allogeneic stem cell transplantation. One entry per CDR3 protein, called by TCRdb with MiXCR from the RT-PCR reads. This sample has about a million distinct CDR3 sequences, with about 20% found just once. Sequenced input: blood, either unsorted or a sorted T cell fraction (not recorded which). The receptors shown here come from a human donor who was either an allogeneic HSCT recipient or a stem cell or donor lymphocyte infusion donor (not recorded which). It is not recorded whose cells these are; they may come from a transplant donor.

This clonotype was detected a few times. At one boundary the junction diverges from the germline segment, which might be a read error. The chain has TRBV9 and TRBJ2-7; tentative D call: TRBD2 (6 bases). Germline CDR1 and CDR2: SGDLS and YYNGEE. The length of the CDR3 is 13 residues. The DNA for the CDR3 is TGTGTCAGCAGCACGGGAGTATACTACGAGCAGTACTTC. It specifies CVSSTGVYYEQYF.

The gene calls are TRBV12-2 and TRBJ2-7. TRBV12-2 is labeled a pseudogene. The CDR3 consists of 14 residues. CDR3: CASRPRRVSYEQYF. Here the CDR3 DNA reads TGTGCAAGTCGCCCCCGACGGGTCTCCTACGAGCAGTACTTC.

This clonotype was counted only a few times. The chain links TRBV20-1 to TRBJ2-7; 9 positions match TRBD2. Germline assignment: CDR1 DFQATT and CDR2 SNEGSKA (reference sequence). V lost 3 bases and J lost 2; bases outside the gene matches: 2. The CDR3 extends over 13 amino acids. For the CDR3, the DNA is TGCAGTGCTAGTCGCGGGAGGGCCTACGAGCAGTACTTC. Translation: CSASRGRAYEQYF.

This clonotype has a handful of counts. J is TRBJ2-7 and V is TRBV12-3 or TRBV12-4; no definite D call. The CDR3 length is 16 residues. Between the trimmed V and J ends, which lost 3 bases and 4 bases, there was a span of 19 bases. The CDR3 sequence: CASSLRLGVKVYEQYF. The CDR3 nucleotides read TGTGCCAGCAGTTTGAGGTTAGGAGTGAAGGTGTACGAGCAGTACTTC.

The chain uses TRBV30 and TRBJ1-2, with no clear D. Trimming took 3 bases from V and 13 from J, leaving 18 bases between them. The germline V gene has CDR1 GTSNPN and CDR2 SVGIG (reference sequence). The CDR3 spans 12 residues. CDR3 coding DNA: TGTGCCTGGAGGGTCCCGCCCCCCCCAAGCACCTTC. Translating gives CAWRVPPPPSTF.